The 21 T cell receptor beta chains below come from one sample, sequenced in a study of OX40 agonist ivuxolimab in advanced cancers. Receptor amplification or capture employed the immunoSEQ multiplex PCR assay. Entries here come from immuneACCESS through TCRdb and include only in-frame sequences with V and J called. Some clones fail to appear in such tables; in the studies checked, an unresolved V gene covers under half of the shortfall, and the cause of the remainder is unknown. The sample table records over 75,000 clones; roughly nine tenths of these occur just once. The top ten hold 0.95% to 1.3% of the sample. Specimen: CD4+ or CD8+ T cells sorted from blood, collected in a trial of the OX40 agonist ivuxolimab. The receptors were gathered from an adult with an advanced solid tumor such as melanoma, head and neck, liver or kidney cancer.

The chain uses TRBV19 and TRBJ1-2; D not certain. V shed 6 bases and J shed 3 bases, with 14 bases lying between them. This CDR3 spans 14 amino acids. CDR1 LNHDA and CDR2 SQIVND come from the germline V gene (reference sequence). The CDR3 DNA reads as TGTGCCAGTAGACCGGCGGAGGGAGACTATGGCTACACCTTC. It encodes CASRPAEGDYGYTF.

CDR3: CASSLQTEETQYF. The CDR3 bases are TGCGCCAGCAGCCTCCAGACAGAAGAGACCCAGTACTTC. The V gene is TRBV5-1, the J gene TRBJ2-5, with D perhaps matching TRBD1 (5 bases). The CDR3 runs to 13 residues. Germline lookup yields CDR1 SGHRS and CDR2 YFSETQ. V dropped 4 bases and J dropped 3 bases, with 10 bases sitting between them.

The chain links TRBV6-1 to TRBJ2-5; D gene unclear. V was pared by 5 bases and J by 7 bases, with 5 bases between. The V gene's germline CDR1 is MNHNS and CDR2 SASEGT. The length of the CDR3 is 10 residues. CDR3 sequence: CASSKGTQYF. As DNA, the CDR3 is TGTGCCAGCAGTAAGGGGACCCAGTACTTC.

The chain has TRBV18 and TRBJ2-7; possible D gene TRBD1, 6 bases. V was clipped by 3 bases and J by 0 bases, with 9 bases between them. The CDR3 is made up of 14 amino acids. Germline CDR1 is KGHSH and CDR2 is LQKENI. This CDR3 reads CASSPGTPSYEQYF. Written as DNA, the CDR3 is TGTGCCAGCTCACCCGGGACACCCTCCTACGAGCAGTACTTC. Complete variable domain (other parts from reference TRBV18 and TRBJ2-7): NAGVMQNPRHLVRRRGQEARLRCSPMKGHSHVYWYRQLPEEGLKFMVYLQKENIIDESGMPKERFSAEFPKEGPSILRIQQVVRGDSAAYFCASSPGTPSYEQYFGPGTRLTVT.

The chain joins TRBV7-9 to TRBJ1-2; 8 bases agree with TRBD1. The CDR3 runs to 13 residues. V lost 5 bases, J lost 8 bases, and 7 bases stayed unmatched. Germline CDR1 SEHNR, CDR2 FQNEAQ (reference sequence). CDR3 loop: CASSPGTGLGYTF. The CDR3 region has the DNA TGTGCCAGCAGCCCCGGGACAGGTCTGGGCTACACCTTC. Using reference TRBV7-9 and TRBJ1-2 for the parts outside the CDR3, the full variable domain is DTGVSQNPRHKITKRGQNVTFRCDPISEHNRLYWYRQTLGQGPEFLTYFQNEAQLEKSRLLSDRFSAERPKGSFSTLEIQRTEQGDSAMYLCASSPGTGLGYTFGSGTRLTVV.

The rearrangement joins TRBV28 to TRBJ1-3; D gene uncertain. CDR3 length: 13 residues. Between the trimmed V and J ends, which lost 6 bases and 5 bases, there was a span of 11 bases. CDR1 MDHEN and CDR2 SYDVKM come from the germline V gene. The CDR3 sequence: CASSFQMRNTIYF. The DNA of the CDR3 is TGTGCCAGCAGCTTCCAAATGAGAAACACCATATATTTT.

The chain is built from TRBV19 and TRBJ2-7; the D gene could be TRBD1 or TRBD2 (5 bases each). The CDR3 length is 16 residues. Germline V gene lookup returns CDR1 LNHDA and CDR2 SQIVND (reference sequence). V was clipped by 5 bases and J by 1 base, with 18 bases between them. The CDR3, as DNA: TGTGCCAGTAGTCCTCTCCCGGGACGGGGATCCTACGAGCAGTACTTC. This codes for CASSPLPGRGSYEQYF.

The chain joins TRBV27 to TRBJ2-1; 9 bases fit TRBD2. J was trimmed by 10 bases and V by 1 base; bases with no gene match: 11. The germline CDR1 and CDR2 sequences are MNHEY and SMNVEV (reference sequence). The CDR3 covers 16 residues. The CDR3 loop reads CASSLFSPRGGGEQFF. DNA for the CDR3: TGTGCCAGCAGTTTATTCTCCCCGCGGGGGGGTGGGGAGCAGTTCTTC.

This clone appeared once. The V gene is TRBV28, the J gene TRBJ2-3; D remains unclear. This CDR3 comprises 15 residues. V lost 6 bases to trimming and J lost 0 bases, with 13 bases between them. Germline loops: CDR1 MDHEN, CDR2 SYDVKM. The CDR3 DNA reads as TGTGCCAGCAGCTCCGACACTACTAGCACAGATACGCAGTATTTT. This gives the protein CASSSDTTSTDTQYF.

CDR3 sequence: CASSLGGSSGANVLTF. The CDR3 nucleotides read TGCGCCAGCAGCTTAGGGGGGTCCTCTGGGGCCAACGTCCTGACTTTC. This chain joins TRBV5-1 and TRBJ2-6, with D possibly being TRBD1 or TRBD2 (6 bases each). The V end lost 2 bases, the J end lost 0 bases, and 9 bases lay between the germline ends. The CDR3 is 16 amino acids. In germline, CDR1 is SGHRS, CDR2 YFSETQ.

V is TRBV5-1 and J is TRBJ2-2, with TRBD2 matching 10 bases. Germline lookup yields CDR1 SGHRS and CDR2 YFSETQ. Trimming took 0 bases from V and 2 from J; bases not matched to a gene: 13. This CDR3 spans 20 amino acids. The CDR3 coding sequence is TGCGCCAGCAGCTTGGGGCTAGCGGGAGCGCTGGTCGCCAACACCGGGGAGCTGTTTTTT. Protein sequence: CASSLGLAGALVANTGELFF.

The chain employs TRBV7-3 and TRBJ1-2; no firm D call. The length of the CDR3 is 11 residues. Trimming took 3 bases from V and 8 from J, leaving 7 bases between them. Germline assignment: CDR1 SGHTA and CDR2 FQGTGA. The DNA for the CDR3 is TGTGCCAGCAGCTTTCCCCAAGGCTACACCTTC. Amino acid sequence: CASSFPQGYTF.

The rearrangement links TRBV29-1 to TRBJ2-2; D unresolved. The germline V and J ends were trimmed by 7 bases and 2 bases, with 5 bases remaining between them. The CDR3 sequence is 11 residues long. Germline V gene lookup returns CDR1 SQVTM and CDR2 ANQGSEA. The CDR3 DNA reads TGCAGCGGAGAAAACACCGGGGAGCTGTTTTTT. This gives the protein CSGENTGELFF.

This clone was picked up one time. The junction shows a germline mismatch at one end, possibly a read error. At the DNA level, this CDR3 is encoded by other sequences in the same sample as well. V and J are TRBV6-4 and TRBJ2-1; D might be TRBD2 (6 bases). The CDR3 loop spans 16 amino acids. The germline V gene has CDR1 MRHNA and CDR2 SNTAGT. The CDR3 reads CASSDSLAGKHNEQFF. The CDR3 region has the DNA TGTGCTAGCAGTGACTCCCTGGCGGGGAAGCACAATGAGCAGTTCTTC.

This clone was observed once. The chain uses TRBV7-9 and TRBJ2-3, with D perhaps TRBD2 (6 bases). There are 14 residues in the CDR3. Trimming cost V 3 bases and J 3 bases, with 10 bases left between them. Germline CDR1 and CDR2: SEHNR and FQNEAQ (reference sequence). CDR3 protein: CASSLQGGTDTQYF. CDR3 in DNA: TGTGCCAGCAGCTTGCAGGGAGGAACAGATACGCAGTATTTT.

This chain joins TRBV30 and TRBJ1-4; unclear D gene. The CDR3 length is 13 residues. CDR1 is GTSNPN and CDR2 is SVGIG in the germline V gene (reference sequence). V lost 0 bases and J 3 bases, leaving 5 bases between the germline ends. The CDR3 DNA sequence: TGTGCCTGGAGTGTACAGTCTAATGAAAAACTGTTTTTT. Translated: CAWSVQSNEKLFF.

The chain joins TRBV19 to TRBJ1-5; D is undetermined. Germline lookup yields CDR1 LNHDA and CDR2 SQIVND (reference sequence). The CDR3 is 14 residues long. V gave up 5 bases and J gave up 3 bases, with 11 bases separating them. Here the CDR3 reads CASSPRGDNQPQHF. The CDR3 DNA reads TGTGCCAGTAGTCCCCGGGGAGACAATCAGCCCCAGCATTTT.

CDR3 bases: TGTGCCAGCAGTTCGCACGGACAGGGTATCGGCGGGGAGCTGTTTTTT. The encoded protein is CASSSHGQGIGGELFF. This rearrangement joins TRBV28 to TRBJ2-2; 8 bases line up with TRBD1. CDR3 length: 16 residues. Trimming at V came to 4 bases and at J to 7 bases, leaving 11 bases not matched to a gene. From germline, CDR1 is MDHEN and CDR2 SYDVKM.

The chain uses TRBV5-8 and TRBJ1-5, with D perhaps matching TRBD1 (5 bases). Germline V CDR1 and CDR2: SGHTS, YDEGEE. CDR3 length: 16 amino acids. V gave up 4 bases and J gave up 0 bases, with 14 bases separating them. DNA for the CDR3: TGTGCCAGCAGCCCCGGGACTCTCTATAGCAATCAGCCCCAGCATTTT. Encoded protein: CASSPGTLYSNQPQHF.

The genes are TRBV30 and TRBJ1-3; D is uncertain. CDR1 is GTSNPN and CDR2 is SVGIG in the germline V gene (reference sequence). Trimming left V 1 base short and J 1 base short, with 11 bases between. The CDR3 covers 15 residues. The chain's CDR3 is CAWSGGSASGNTIYF. The CDR3 region has the DNA TGTGCCTGGAGTGGAGGGTCCGCGTCTGGAAACACCATATATTTT.

The V and J genes are TRBV10-3 and TRBJ2-7; D remains unclear. The CDR3 extends over 14 amino acids. Trimming removed 5 bases from V and 2 bases from J, with 13 bases in between. Germline lookup yields CDR1 ENHRY and CDR2 SYGVKD. The CDR3 DNA sequence: TGTGCCATCAGTCGAGAAGGAGAGCCCTACGAGCAGTACTTC. Translation: CAISREGEPYEQYF.